This T cell receptor beta chain was sequenced during a study of control samples from healthy donors and cancer patients (dated by TCRdb to 2020 to 2022). The method was the immunoSEQ multiplex PCR assay. TCRdb carries this immuneACCESS record with in-frame sequences only. Its versions omit some clonotypes, under half of them owing to an unresolved V gene in the studies checked, with the rest unexplained. The sample records more than 50,000 clones, about nine tenths of which are singletons. Clones ranked in the top ten supply roughly 1.2% of the sample. About this clone: It lacks a known antigen. Qualities for individual bases were not recorded, and no much larger clone is one base off.

The source is a woman aged 45-59 years with colorectal cancer. The sequencing sample was made of PBMCs.

CDR3 reads: CAWTRLARYEQYF. The DNA sequence is given as TGTGCCTGGACCCGACTAGCGAGGTACGAGCAGTACTTC. The chain couples TRBV30 to TRBJ2-7; TRBD2 matches 8 bases in the middle. Inclusive of the bounding cysteine and phenylalanine, the CDR3 is 13 residues long. Of the read, only the CDR3 DNA is kept; its 39 bases are in frame from base 1. The germline V gene (reference sequence) sets CDR1 to GTSNPN and CDR2 to SVGIG. Germline trimming: 4 bases from V, 4 bases from J; junction bases outside gene matches: 6.